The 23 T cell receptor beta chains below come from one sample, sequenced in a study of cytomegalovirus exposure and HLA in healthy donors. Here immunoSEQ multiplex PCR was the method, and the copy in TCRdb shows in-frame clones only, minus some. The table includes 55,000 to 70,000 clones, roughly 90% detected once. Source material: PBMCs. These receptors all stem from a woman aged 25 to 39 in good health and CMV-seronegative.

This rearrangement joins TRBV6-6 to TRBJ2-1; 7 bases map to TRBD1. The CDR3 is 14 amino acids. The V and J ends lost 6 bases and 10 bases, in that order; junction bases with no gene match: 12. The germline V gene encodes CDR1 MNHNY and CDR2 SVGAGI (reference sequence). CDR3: CASRSDTGVSEQFF. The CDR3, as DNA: TGTGCCAGCAGATCGGATACAGGGGTAAGCGAGCAGTTCTTC.

Written as DNA, the CDR3 is TGTGCCAGCAGTGGCGGAGCGGGAGAAGTCCACAATGAGCAGTTCTTC. This sequence encodes CASSGGAGEVHNEQFF. The chain joins TRBV6-1 to TRBJ2-1, with 8 bases aligning to TRBD2. V gave up 4 bases and J gave up 5 bases; unmatched junction bases: 10. The CDR3 is 16 amino acids. CDR1 and CDR2 (germline): MNHNS, SASEGT.

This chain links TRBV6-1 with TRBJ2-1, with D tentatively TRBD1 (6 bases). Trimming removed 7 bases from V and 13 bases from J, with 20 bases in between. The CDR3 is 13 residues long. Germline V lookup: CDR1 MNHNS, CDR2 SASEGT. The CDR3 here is CASTQQGTGPQFF. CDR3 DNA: TGTGCCAGCACTCAACAGGGAACTGGGCCTCAGTTCTTC.

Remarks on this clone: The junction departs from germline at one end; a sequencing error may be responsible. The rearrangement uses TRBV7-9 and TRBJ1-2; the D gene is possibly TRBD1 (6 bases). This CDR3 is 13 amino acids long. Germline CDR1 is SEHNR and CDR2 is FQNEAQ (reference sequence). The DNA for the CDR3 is TGTGCCAGCAGCTTCCGGGACAACTCTGGCTACACCTTC. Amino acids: CASSFRDNSGYTF.

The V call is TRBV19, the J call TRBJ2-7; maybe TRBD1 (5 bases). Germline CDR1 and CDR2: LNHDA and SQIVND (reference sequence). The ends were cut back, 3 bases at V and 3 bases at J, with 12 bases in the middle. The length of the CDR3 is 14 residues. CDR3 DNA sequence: TGTGCCAGTAGTATGGCAGGGCCAGTCTACGAGCAGTACTTC. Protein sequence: CASSMAGPVYEQYF.

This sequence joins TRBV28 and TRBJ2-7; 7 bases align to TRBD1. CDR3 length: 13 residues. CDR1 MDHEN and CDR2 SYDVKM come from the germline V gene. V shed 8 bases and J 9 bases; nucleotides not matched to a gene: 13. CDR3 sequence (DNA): TGTGCCAGCGGCATAGGGGACAGTCGAGGGCAGTACTTC. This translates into CASGIGDSRGQYF.

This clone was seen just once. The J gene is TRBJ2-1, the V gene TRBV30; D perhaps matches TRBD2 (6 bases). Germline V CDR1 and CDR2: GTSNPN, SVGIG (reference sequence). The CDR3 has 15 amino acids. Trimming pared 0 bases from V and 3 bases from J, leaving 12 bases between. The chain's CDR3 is CAWSVLARRYNEQFF. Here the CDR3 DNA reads TGTGCCTGGAGTGTACTAGCCCGACGCTACAATGAGCAGTTCTTC.

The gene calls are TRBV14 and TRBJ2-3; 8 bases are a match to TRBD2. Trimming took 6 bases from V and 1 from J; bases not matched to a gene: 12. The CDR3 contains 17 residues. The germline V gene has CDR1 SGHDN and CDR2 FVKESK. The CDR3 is CASSSFGGARGTDTQYF. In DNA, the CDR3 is TGTGCCAGCAGTTCTTTCGGGGGGGCGCGTGGCACAGATACGCAGTATTTT.

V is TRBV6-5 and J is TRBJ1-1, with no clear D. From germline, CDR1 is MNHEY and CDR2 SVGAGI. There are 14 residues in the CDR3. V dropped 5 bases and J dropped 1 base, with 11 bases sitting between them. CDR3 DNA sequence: TGTGCCAGCAGTCGCCTTACAGAGAACACTGAAGCTTTCTTT. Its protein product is CASSRLTENTEAFF.

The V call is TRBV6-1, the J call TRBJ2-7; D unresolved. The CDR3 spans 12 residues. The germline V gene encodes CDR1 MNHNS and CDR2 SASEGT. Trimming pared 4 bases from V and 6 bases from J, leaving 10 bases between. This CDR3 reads CASSGLTREQYF. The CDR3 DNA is TGTGCCAGCAGTGGCCTAACTCGCGAGCAGTACTTC.

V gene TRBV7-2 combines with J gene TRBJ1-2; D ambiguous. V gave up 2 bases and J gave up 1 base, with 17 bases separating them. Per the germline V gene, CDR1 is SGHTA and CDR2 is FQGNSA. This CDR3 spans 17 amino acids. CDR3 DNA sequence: TGTGCCAGCAGCTTATCGACCGAGGCAGCAAGTAACTATGGCTACACCTTC. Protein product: CASSLSTEAASNYGYTF.

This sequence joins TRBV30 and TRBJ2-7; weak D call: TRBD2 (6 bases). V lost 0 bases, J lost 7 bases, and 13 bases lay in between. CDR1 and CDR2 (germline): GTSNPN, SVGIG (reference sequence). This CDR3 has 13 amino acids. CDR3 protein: CAWSVGGTGEQYF. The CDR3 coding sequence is TGTGCCTGGAGTGTCGGGGGAACGGGTGAGCAGTACTTC.

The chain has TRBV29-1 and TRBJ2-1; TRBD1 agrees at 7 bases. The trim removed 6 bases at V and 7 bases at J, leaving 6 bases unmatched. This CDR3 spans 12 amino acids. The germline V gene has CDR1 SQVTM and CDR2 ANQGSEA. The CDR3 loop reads CSVRQGSNEQFF. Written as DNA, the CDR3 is TGCAGCGTGAGACAGGGTAGTAATGAGCAGTTCTTC.

The CDR3, as DNA: TGTGCCAGCAGTCCTGGGACTAGCGACAATGAGCAGTTCTTC. Its translation is CASSPGTSDNEQFF. This chain connects TRBV6-6 to TRBJ2-1, with 10 bases aligning to TRBD2. V lost 5 bases and J lost 5; bases outside the gene matches: 3. The CDR3 covers 14 residues. Germline assignment: CDR1 MNHNY and CDR2 SVGAGI (reference sequence).

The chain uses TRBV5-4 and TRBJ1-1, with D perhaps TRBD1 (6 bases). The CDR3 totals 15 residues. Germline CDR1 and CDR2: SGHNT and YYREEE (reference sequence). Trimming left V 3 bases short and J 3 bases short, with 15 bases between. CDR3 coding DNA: TGTGCCAGCAGCTGGGGGCCGGATCTGGACACTGAAGCTTTCTTT. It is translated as CASSWGPDLDTEAFF.

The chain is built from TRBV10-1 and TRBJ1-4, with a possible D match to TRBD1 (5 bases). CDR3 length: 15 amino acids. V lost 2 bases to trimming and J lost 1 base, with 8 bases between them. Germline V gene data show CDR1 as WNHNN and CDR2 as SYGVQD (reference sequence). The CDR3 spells CASSEGGRTNEKLFF. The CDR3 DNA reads TGCGCCAGCAGTGAGGGGGGGAGAACTAATGAAAAACTGTTTTTT.

For the CDR3, the DNA is TGTGCCAGCAGTAACGGCTACGAGCAGTACTTC. It is translated as CASSNGYEQYF. The chain combines TRBV6-5 with TRBJ2-7; D is ambiguous. V lost 5 bases and J lost 3, with 5 bases in between. Germline V lookup: CDR1 MNHEY, CDR2 SVGAGI. The CDR3 loop spans 11 amino acids.

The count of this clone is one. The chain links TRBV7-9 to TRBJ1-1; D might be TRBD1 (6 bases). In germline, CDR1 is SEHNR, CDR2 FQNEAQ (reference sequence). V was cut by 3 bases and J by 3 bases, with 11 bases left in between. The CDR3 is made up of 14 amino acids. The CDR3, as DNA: TGTGCCAGCAGCTTCGTAGCAGGGGACACTGAAGCTTTCTTT. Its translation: CASSFVAGDTEAFF. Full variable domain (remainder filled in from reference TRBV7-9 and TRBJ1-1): DTGVSQNPRHKITKRGQNVTFRCDPISEHNRLYWYRQTLGQGPEFLTYFQNEAQLEKSRLLSDRFSAERPKGSFSTLEIQRTEQGDSAMYLCASSFVAGDTEAFFGQGTRLTVV.

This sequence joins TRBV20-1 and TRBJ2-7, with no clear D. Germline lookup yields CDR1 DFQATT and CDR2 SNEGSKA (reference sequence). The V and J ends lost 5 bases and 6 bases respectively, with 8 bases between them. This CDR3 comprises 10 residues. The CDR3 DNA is TGCAGTGCTGTTTCAGGCGAGCAGTACTTC. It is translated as CSAVSGEQYF.

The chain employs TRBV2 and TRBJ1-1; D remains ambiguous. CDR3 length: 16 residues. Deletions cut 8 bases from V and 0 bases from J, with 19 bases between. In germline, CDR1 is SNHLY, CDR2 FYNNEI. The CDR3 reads CASHLRGSVVNTEAFF. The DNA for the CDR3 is TGTGCCAGCCATCTCAGAGGATCGGTTGTGAACACTGAAGCTTTCTTT.

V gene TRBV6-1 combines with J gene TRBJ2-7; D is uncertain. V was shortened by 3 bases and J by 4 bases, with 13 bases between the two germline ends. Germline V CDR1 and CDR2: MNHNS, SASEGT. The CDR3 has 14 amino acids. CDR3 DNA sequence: TGTGCCAGCAGTGAGGGCCCATCCCTATACGAGCAGTACTTC. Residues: CASSEGPSLYEQYF.

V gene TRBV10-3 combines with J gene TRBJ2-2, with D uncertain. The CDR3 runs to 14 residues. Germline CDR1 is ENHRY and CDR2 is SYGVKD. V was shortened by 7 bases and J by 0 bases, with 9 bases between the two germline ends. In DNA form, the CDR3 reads TGTGCCATCACGACAACCGCGAACACCGGGGAGCTGTTTTTT. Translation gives CAITTTANTGELFF.

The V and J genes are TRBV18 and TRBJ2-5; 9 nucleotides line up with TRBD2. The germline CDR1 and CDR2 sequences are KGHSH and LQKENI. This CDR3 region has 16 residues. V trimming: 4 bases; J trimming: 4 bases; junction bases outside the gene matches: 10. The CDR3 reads CASSRTSASPAETQYF. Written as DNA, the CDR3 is TGTGCCAGCTCACGGACTAGCGCATCCCCGGCAGAGACCCAGTACTTC.